The 3 T cell receptor beta chains given below trace back to one sample, sequenced in a study of T cell responses to AZD1222 COVID-19 vaccine. Repertoires were generated with immunoSEQ multiplex PCR, while TCRdb's copy carries only in-frame clones and drops some. The sample includes roughly 120,000 clones, around 89% of them seen just once. The sequences come from peripheral blood, collected on day 0 of AZD1222 vaccination. These receptors were taken from an adult in good health.

The rearrangement links TRBV12-5 to TRBJ1-1; no reliable D call. In germline, CDR1 is LGHNT, CDR2 FRNRAP. This CDR3 region has 15 residues. The V end lost 0 bases, the J end lost 1 base, and 9 bases lay between the germline ends. The CDR3 protein is CASGLVVAKNTEAFF. In DNA form, the CDR3 reads TGTGCTAGTGGTTTGGTAGTAGCCAAGAACACTGAAGCTTTCTTT.

The J gene is TRBJ1-4, the V gene TRBV5-6, with D possibly matching TRBD1 (6 bases). This CDR3 is 16 amino acids long. The germline gives CDR1 SGHDT, CDR2 YYEEEE. Deletions cut 5 bases from V and 6 bases from J, with 20 bases between. Written as DNA, the CDR3 is TGTGCCAGCAGTCGCGGGGGGGCGCAGCAATATGAAAAACTGTTTTTT. This sequence encodes CASSRGGAQQYEKLFF.

This clone has a single count. The J gene is TRBJ2-7, the V gene TRBV6-1; no firm D call. CDR1 and CDR2 from the germline V gene are MNHNS and SASEGT. The CDR3 is 15 residues long. Trimming removed 2 bases at V and 4 bases at J, with 15 bases between. The CDR3 loop is CASSELDAGRYEQYF. The CDR3 DNA is TGTGCCAGCAGTGAACTGGACGCCGGGCGGTACGAGCAGTACTTC.